This entry describes one T cell receptor (beta chain). Germline assignment: CDR1 SGHRS and CDR2 YFSETQ. The V gene end was trimmed by 0 bases and the J gene end by 2 bases; junction bases not matched to a gene: 8. The CDR3 is made up of 17 amino acids. The table came from immunoSEQ multiplex PCR; TCRdb's copy has only in-frame clones and leaves some out. The data show about 160,000 clones, roughly 85% seen once. The entry originates in a study of blood T cell repertoires in COVID-19. Study in general: Acute and convalescent COVID-19 specimens originated in the United States, Italy and Spain.

Grouping used clinical history reported by participants in a survey and questionnaire. This receptor was taken from a woman in her forties or fifties who had recovered from COVID-19. V gene TRBV5-1 combines with J gene TRBJ2-3; 8 nucleotides line up with TRBD1. Sequenced input: PBMCs or T cells enriched from blood (not recorded which). This CDR3 is CASSLEGTGPLTDTQYF. The CDR3, as DNA: TGCGCCAGCAGCTTGGAGGGGACAGGACCCCTCACAGATACGCAGTATTTT.